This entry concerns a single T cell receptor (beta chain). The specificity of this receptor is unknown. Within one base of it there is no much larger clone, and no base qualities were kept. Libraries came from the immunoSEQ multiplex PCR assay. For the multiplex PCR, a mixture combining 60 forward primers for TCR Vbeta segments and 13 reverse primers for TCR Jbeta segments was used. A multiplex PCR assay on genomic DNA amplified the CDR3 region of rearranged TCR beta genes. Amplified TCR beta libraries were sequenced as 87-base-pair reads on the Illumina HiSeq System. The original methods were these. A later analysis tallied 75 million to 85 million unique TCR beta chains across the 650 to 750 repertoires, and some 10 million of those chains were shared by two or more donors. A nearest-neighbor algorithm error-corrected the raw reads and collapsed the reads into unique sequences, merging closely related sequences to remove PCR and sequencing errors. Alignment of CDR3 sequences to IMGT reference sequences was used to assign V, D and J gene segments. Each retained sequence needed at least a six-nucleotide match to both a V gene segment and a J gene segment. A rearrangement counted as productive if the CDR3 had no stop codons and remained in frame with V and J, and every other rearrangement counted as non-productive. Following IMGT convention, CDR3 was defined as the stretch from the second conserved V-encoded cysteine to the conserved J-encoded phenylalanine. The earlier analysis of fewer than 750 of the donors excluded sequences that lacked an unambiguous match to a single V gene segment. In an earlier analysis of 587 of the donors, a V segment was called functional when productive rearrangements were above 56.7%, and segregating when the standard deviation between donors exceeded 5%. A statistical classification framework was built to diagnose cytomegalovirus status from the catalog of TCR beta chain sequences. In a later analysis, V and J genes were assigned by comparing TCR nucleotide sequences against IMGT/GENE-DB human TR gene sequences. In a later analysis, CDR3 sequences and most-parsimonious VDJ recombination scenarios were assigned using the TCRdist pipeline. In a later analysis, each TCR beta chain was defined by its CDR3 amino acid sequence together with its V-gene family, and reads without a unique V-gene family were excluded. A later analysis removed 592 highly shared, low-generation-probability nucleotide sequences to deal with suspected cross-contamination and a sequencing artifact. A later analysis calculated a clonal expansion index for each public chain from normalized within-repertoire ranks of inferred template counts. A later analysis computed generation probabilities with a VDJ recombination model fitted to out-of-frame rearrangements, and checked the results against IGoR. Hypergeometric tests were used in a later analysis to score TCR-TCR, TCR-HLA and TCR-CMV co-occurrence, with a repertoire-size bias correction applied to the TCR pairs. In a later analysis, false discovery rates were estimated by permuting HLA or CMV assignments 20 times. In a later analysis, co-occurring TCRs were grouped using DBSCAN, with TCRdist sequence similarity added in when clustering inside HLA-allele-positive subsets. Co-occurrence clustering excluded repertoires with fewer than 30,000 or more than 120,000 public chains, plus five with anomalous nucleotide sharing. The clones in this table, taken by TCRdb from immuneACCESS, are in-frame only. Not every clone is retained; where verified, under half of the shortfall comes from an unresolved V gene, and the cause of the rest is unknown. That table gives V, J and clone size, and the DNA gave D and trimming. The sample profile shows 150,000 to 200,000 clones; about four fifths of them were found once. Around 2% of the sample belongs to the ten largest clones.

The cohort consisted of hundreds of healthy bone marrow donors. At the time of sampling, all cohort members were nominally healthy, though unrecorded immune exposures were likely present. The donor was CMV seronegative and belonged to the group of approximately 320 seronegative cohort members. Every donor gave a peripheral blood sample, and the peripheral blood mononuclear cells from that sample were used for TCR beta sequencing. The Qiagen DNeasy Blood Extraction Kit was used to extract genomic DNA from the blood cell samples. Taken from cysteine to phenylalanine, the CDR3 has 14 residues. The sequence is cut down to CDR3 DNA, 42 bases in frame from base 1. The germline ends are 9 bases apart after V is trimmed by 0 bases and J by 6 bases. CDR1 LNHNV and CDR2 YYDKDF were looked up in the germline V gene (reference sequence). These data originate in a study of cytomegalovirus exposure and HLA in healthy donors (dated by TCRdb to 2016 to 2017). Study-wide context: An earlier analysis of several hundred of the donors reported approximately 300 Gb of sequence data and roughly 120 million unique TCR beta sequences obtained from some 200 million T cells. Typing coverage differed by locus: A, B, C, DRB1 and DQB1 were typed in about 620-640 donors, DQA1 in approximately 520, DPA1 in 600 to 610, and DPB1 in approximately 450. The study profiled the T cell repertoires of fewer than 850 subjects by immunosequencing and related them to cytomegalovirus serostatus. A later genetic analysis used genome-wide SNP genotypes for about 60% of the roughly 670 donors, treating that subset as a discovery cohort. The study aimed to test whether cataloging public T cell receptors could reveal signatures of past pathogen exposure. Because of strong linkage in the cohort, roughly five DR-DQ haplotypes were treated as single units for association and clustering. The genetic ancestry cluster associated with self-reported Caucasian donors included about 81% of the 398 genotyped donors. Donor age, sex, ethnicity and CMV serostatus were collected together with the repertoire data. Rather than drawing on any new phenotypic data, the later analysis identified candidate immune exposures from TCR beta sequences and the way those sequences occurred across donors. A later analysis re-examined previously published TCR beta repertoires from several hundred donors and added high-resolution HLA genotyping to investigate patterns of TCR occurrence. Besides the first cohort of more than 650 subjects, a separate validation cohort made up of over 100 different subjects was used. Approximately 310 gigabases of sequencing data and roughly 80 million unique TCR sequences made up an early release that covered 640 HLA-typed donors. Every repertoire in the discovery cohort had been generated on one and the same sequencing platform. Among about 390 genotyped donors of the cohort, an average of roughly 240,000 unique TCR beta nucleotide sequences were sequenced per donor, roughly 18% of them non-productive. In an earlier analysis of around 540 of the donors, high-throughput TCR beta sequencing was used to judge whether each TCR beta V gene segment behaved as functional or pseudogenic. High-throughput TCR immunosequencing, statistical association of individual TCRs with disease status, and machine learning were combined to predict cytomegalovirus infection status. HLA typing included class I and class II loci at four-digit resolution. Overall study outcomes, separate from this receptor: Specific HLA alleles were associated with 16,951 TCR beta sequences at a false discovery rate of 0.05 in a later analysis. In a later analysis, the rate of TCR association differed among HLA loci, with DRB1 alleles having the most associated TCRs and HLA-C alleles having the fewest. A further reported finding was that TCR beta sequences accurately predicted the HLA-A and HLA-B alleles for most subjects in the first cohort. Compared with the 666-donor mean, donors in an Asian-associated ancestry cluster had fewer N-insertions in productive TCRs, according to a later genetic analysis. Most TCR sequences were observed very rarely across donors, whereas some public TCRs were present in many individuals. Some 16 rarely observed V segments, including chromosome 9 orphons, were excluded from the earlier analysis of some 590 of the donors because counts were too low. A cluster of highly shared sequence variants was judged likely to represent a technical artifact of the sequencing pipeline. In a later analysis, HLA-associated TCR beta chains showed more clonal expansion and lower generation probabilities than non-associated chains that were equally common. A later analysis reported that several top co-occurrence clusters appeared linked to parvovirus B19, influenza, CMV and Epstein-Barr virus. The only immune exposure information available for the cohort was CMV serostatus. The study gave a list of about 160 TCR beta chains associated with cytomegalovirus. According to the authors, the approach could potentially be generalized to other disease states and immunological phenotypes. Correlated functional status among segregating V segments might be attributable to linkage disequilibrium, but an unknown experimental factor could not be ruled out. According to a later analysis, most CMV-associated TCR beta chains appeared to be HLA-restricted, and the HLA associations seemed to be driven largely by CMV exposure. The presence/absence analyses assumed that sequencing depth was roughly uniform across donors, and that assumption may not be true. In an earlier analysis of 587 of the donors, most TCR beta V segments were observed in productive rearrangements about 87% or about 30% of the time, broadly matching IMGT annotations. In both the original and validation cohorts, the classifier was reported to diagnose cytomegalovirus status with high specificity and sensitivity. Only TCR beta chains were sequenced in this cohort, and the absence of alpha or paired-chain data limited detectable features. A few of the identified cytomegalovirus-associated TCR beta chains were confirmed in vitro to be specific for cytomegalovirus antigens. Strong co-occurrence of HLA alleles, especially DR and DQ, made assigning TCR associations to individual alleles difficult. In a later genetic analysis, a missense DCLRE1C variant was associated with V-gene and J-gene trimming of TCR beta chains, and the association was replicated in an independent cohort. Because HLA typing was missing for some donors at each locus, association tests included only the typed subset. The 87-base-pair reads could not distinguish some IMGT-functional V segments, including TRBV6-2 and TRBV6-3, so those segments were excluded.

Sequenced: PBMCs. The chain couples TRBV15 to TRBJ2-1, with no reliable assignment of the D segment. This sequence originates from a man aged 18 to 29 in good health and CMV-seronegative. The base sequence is TGTGCCACCAGCAGAGATTTTAACAGCAATGAGCAGTTCTTC. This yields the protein CATSRDFNSNEQFF.